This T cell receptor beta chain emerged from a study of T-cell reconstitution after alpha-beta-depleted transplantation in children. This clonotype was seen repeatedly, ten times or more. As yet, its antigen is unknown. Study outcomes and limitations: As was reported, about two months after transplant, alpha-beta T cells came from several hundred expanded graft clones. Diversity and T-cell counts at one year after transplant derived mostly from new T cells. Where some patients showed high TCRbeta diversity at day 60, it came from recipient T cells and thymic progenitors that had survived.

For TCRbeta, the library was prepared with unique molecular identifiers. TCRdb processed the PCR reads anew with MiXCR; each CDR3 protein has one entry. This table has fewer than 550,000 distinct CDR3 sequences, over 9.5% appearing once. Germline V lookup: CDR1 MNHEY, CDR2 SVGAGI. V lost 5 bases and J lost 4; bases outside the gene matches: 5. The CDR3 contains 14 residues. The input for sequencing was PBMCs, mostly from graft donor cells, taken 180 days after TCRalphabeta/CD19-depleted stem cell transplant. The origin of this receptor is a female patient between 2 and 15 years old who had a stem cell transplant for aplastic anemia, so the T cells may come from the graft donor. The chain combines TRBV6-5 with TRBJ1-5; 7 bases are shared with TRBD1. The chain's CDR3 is CASSPGTANQPQHF. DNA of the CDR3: TGTGCCAGCAGTCCCGGGACAGCTAATCAGCCCCAGCATTTT.